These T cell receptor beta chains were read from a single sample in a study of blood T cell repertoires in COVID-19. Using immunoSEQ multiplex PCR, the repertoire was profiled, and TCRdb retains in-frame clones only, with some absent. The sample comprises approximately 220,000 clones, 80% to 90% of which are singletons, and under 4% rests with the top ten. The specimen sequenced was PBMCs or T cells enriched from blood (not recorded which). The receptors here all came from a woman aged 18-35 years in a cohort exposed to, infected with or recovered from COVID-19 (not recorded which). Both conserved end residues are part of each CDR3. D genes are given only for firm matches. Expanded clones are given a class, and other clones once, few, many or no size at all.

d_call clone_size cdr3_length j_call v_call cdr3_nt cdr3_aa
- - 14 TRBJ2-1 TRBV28 TGTGCCAGCAGGACCGGCTTCGGGAACAATGAGCAGTTCTTC CASRTGFGNNEQFF
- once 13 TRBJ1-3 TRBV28 TGTGCCACCCGGTCAGGCTCTGGAAACACCATATATTTT CATRSGSGNTIYF
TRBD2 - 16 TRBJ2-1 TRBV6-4 TGTGCCAGCAGTGATATGGTAACTAGCGAGGGGAATGAGCAGTTCTTC CASSDMVTSEGNEQFF
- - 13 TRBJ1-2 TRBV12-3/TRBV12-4 TGTGCCAGCAGTTCCAACAGGGCGGATGGCTACACCTTC CASSSNRADGYTF
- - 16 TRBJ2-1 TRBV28 TGTGCCAGCAGTTTACACCCGTCGAGCTCCTACAATGAGCAGTTCTTC CASSLHPSSSYNEQFF
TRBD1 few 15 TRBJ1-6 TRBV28 TGTGCCAGCAGTTTCTCGACAGGGACCAATTCACCCCTCCACTTT CASSFSTGTNSPLHF
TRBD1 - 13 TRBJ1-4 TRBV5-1 TGCGCCAGCACCCAGGGGGCGTCTGAAAAACTGTTTTTT CASTQGASEKLFF
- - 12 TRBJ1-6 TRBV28 TGTGCCAGCAGTCTCCGGGATTCACCCCTCCACTTT CASSLRDSPLHF
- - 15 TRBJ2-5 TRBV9 TGTGCCAGCAGCGTAGGTGCGGGCAACCAAGAGACCCAGTACTTC CASSVGAGNQETQYF
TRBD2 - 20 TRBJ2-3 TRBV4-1 TGCGCCAGCAGCCAAGAAAGGCTAGCGGGAGGCTCGTTCAAGACAGATACGCAGTATTTT CASSQERLAGGSFKTDTQYF
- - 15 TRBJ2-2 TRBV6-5 TGTGCCAGCAGTCTACGAAAGAGGCCGGTGGTAGAGCTGTTTTTT CASSLRKRPVVELFF
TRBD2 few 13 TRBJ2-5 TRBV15 TGTGCCACCAGCACACTAGCGGGAGAGACCCAGTACTTC CATSTLAGETQYF
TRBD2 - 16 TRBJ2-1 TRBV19 TGTGCCAGTAGTCCACTCGGGACTAGCGTTGACAATGAGCAGTTCTTC CASSPLGTSVDNEQFF
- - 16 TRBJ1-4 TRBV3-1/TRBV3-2 TGTGCCAGCAGCCAAATTGACAGAACAATTAATGAAAAACTGTTTTTT CASSQIDRTINEKLFF
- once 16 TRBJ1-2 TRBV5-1 TGCGCCAGCAGCTGGGGCGGGACGCAAGATAACTATGGCTACACCTTC CASSWGGTQDNYGYTF
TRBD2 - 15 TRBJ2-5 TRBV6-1 TGTGCCAGCAGTGAAGGGCGGGGGGATAAAGAGACCCAGTACTTC CASSEGRGDKETQYF
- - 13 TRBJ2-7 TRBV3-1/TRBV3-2 TGTGCCAGCAGCCACGCCACAACCTACGAGCAGTACTTC CASSHATTYEQYF
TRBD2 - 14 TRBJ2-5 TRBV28 TGTGCCAGCAGAGTCGGACTAGAAAGAGAGACCCAGTACTTC CASRVGLERETQYF
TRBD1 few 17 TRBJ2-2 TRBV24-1 TGTGCCACCAGTGAATGGAGCAGGGGGCGGAACACCGGGGAGCTGTTTTTT CATSEWSRGRNTGELFF
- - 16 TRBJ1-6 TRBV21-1 TGTGCCAGCAGCAAACGCGCAGGGGCCTATAATTCACCCCTCCACTTT CASSKRAGAYNSPLHF
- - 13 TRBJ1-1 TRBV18 TGTGCCAGCTCAGAGGGTGCGAACACTGAAGCTTTCTTT CASSEGANTEAFF
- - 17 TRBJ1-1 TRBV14 TGTGCCAGCAGCCCAATCGCAGGGGCGGGCATGAACACTGAAGCTTTCTTT CASSPIAGAGMNTEAFF
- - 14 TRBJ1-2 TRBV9 TGTGCCAGCAGCTCTTACGGGGATAACTATGGCTACACCTTC CASSSYGDNYGYTF
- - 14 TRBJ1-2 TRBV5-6 TGTGCCAGCAGCTTGGACAGCGAGCGGTATGGCTACACCTTC CASSLDSERYGYTF
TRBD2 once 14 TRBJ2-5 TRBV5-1 TGCGCCAGCAGCTTGGGCGGGAGTCAAGAGACCCAGTACTTC CASSLGGSQETQYF
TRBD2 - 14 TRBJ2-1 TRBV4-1 TGCGCCAGCAGCCCCACTAGCGGAAGGGATGAGCAGTTCTTC CASSPTSGRDEQFF
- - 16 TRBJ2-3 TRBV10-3 TGTGCCATCAGTGAGTATAATTCCGGGGGCACAGATACGCAGTATTTT CAISEYNSGGTDTQYF
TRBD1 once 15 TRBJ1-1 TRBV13 TGTGCCGCGACTCTAGGACAGGGGGGATACACTGAAGCTTTCTTT CAATLGQGGYTEAFF
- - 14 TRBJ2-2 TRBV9 TGTGCCAGCAGCGCCCACAGGGATCCCGGGGAGCTGTTTTTT CASSAHRDPGELFF
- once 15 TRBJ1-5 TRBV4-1 TGCGCCAGCAGTCCAACCGGACAGAGAAATCAGCCCCAGCATTTT CASSPTGQRNQPQHF
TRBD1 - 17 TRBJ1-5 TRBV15 TGTGCCACCAGCAGAGATTGGACAGGAGGGAGCAATCAGCCCCAGCATTTT CATSRDWTGGSNQPQHF
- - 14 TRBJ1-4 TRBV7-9 TGTGCCAGCAGCCCTAACAGGGTGGGGGAAAAACTGTTTTTT CASSPNRVGEKLFF
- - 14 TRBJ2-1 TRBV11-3 TGTGCCAGCAGCTCGGGAGGACAGGGCTATGAGCAGTTCTTC CASSSGGQGYEQFF
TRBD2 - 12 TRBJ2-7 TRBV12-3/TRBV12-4 TGTGCCAGCAGTTCGACTAGCGGGAGTAGTCGGTTC CASSSTSGSSRF
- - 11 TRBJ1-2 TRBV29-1 TGCAGCGCCGGGGAAGACTATGGCTACACCTTC CSAGEDYGYTF
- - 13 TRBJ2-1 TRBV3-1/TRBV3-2 TGTGCCAGCAGCCAAGACGGGCGGGATAGTAGGTTCTTC CASSQDGRDSRFF
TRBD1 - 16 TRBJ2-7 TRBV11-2 TGTGCCAGCAGTCCGATCGGGGGACAGGGGTTCGACGAGCAGTACTTC CASSPIGGQGFDEQYF